Below, 10 T cell receptor beta chains from the same sample are listed, as sequenced in a study of blood T cell repertoires in COVID-19. Sequencing was performed with immunoSEQ multiplex PCR; in TCRdb, only in-frame clones are kept and a portion is missing. The repertoire has over 110,000 clones, around 82% of them found once; the top ten carry 3.5% to 5%. Sequenced input: PBMCs or T cells enriched from blood (not recorded which). Source of these receptors: a man aged 50 to 60 in a cohort exposed to, infected with or recovered from COVID-19 (not recorded which).

The rearrangement links TRBV12-3 or TRBV12-4 to TRBJ1-1; 10 bases agree with TRBD1. Trimming cost V 3 bases and J 9 bases; bases outside gene matches: 4. This CDR3 spans 13 amino acids. The CDR3 reads CASSLGQGLQAFF. The CDR3 DNA is TGTGCCAGCAGTTTGGGACAGGGGCTTCAAGCTTTCTTT.

This chain connects TRBV6-5 to TRBJ2-7, with D perhaps matching TRBD1 (5 bases). CDR3 length equals 12 residues. V was clipped by 2 bases and J by 6 bases, with 8 bases between them. The germline gives CDR1 MNHEY, CDR2 SVGAGI. CDR3 coding DNA: TGTGCCAGCAGTTACAGGGGTAGCGAGCAGTACTTC. This codes for CASSYRGSEQYF.

This clone was seen just once. The V gene is TRBV4-1, the J gene TRBJ1-1; no clear D gene. Germline CDR1 and CDR2: MGHRA and YSYEKL. The CDR3 extends over 14 amino acids. V lost 8 bases and J lost 2, with 15 bases in between. The CDR3 sequence: CASGGPLRNTEAFF. The CDR3 coding sequence is TGCGCCAGCGGAGGCCCTCTCCGCAACACTGAAGCTTTCTTT.

The chain joins TRBV30 to TRBJ1-1; 9 positions match TRBD1. The CDR3 covers 15 residues. CDR1 and CDR2 from the germline V gene are GTSNPN and SVGIG (reference sequence). Trimming took 5 bases from V and 0 from J; bases not matched to a gene: 7. The CDR3 DNA follows: TGTGCCTGGGGGTCGGGGACAGGGCTGAACACTGAAGCTTTCTTT. Its protein product is CAWGSGTGLNTEAFF.

The chain has TRBV5-5 and TRBJ2-7; 7 bases line up with TRBD2. With 2 bases clipped from V and 2 bases from J, the junction kept 4 bases outside the gene matches. This CDR3 contains 14 residues. Germline values: CDR1 SGHKS, CDR2 YYEKEE (reference sequence). CDR3 nucleotides: TGTGCCAGCAGCTTCTACCGGGAGGCCTACGAGCAGTACTTC. Its translation: CASSFYREAYEQYF.

This chain connects TRBV2 to TRBJ2-1; TRBD1 aligns across 10 bases. The CDR3 totals 13 residues. Per the germline V gene, CDR1 is SNHLY and CDR2 is FYNNEI. The trim removed 11 bases at V and 6 bases at J, leaving 7 bases unmatched. For the CDR3, the DNA is TGTGCCGGGGGGGACAGGGGAGGCAATGAGCAGTTCTTC. This codes for CAGGDRGGNEQFF.

This chain connects TRBV7-2 to TRBJ2-3; TRBD2 matches 14 bases. This CDR3 is built from 19 residues. V shed 5 bases and J 4 bases; nucleotides not matched to a gene: 14. The V gene's germline CDR1 is SGHTA and CDR2 FQGNSA. The CDR3 sequence is CASSPGTSGSRRAADTQYF. In DNA, the CDR3 is TGTGCCAGCAGCCCAGGGACTAGCGGGAGTCGGAGGGCGGCAGATACGCAGTATTTT.

The chain joins TRBV29-1 to TRBJ1-3; D is possibly TRBD1 (5 bases). Germline loops: CDR1 SQVTM, CDR2 ANQGSEA. The CDR3 contains 13 residues. Trimming pared 6 bases from V and 0 bases from J, leaving 9 bases between. The CDR3 region has the DNA TGCAGCGTCGCGACAGACTCTGGAAACACCATATATTTT. This codes for CSVATDSGNTIYF. The full variable domain, rest sourced from reference TRBV29-1 and TRBJ1-3, is SAVISQKPSRDICQRGTSLTIQCQVDSQVTMMFWYRQQPGQSLTLIATANQGSEATYESGFVIDKFPISRPNLTFSTLTVSNMSPEDSSIYLCSVATDSGNTIYFGEGSWLTVV.

The chain combines TRBV9 with TRBJ2-2; D is undetermined. The V and J ends lost 4 bases and 4 bases respectively, with 5 bases between them. Germline V CDR1 and CDR2: SGDLS, YYNGEE. This CDR3 region has 12 residues. CDR3 coding DNA: TGTGCCAGCAGCCCGGGCACCGGGGAGCTGTTTTTT. It is translated as CASSPGTGELFF.

This clone has a count of ten or more. The rearrangement uses TRBV28 and TRBJ2-1, with 14 positions matching TRBD2. Unmatched junction bases numbered 3, after V lost 3 bases and J lost 8 bases. CDR1 is MDHEN and CDR2 is SYDVKM in the germline V gene. The CDR3 is 15 amino acids. This chain's CDR3 is CASSFGLAGGDEQFF. The CDR3 DNA reads as TGTGCCAGCAGTTTCGGACTAGCGGGAGGCGATGAGCAGTTCTTC.